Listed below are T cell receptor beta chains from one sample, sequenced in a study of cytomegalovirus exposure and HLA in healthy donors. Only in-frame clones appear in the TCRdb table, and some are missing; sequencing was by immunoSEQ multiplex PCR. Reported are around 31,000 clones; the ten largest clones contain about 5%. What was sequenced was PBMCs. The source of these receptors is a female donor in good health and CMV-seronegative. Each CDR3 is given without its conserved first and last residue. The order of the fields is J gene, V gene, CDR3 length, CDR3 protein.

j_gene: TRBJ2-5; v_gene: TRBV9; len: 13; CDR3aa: ASSVTSGGRETQY
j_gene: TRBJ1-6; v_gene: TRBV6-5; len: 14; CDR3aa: ASSYTPGQRNSPLH
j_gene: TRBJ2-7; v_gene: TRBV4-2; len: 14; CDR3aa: ASSQEGAGASYEQY
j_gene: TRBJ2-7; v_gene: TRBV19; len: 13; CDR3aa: ASSIISTVRGEQY
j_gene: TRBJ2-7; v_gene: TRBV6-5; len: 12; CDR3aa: ASSGAVASYEQY
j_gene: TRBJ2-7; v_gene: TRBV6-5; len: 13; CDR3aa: ASSYSFQIPYEQY
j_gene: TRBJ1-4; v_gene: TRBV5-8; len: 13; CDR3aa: ASSLLVQGHEKLF
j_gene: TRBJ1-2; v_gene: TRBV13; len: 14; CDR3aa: ASSLPTRQLNYGYT
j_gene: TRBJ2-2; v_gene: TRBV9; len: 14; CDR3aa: ASTTGRRANTGELF
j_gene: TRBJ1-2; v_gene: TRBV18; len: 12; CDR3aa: ASRPGQGVYGYT
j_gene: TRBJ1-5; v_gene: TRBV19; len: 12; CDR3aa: ASSPDRDNQPQH
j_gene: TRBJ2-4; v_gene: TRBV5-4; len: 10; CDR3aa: ASSQGGNIQY
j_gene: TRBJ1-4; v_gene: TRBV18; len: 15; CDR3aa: ASSPGQGSLTNEKLF
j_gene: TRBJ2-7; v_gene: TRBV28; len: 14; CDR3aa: ASSTMDRSISYEQY
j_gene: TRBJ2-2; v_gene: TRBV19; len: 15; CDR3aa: ASSTRTGGVGTGELF
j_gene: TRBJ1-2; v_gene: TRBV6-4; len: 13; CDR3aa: ASSDGLQGLYGYT
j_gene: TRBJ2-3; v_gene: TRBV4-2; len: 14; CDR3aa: ASSTGTSGGVDTQY
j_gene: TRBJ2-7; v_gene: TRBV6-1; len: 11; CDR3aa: ASPGTGGYEQY
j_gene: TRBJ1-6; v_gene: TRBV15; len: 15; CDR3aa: ATSRDLGGLTGSPLH
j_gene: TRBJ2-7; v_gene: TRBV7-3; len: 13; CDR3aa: ASSLKGGETYEQY
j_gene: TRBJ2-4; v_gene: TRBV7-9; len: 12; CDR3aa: ASSLGGDKNIQY
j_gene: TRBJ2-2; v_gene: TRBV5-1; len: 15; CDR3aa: ASSLGAGTGGAGELF
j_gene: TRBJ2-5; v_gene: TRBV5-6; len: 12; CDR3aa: ASSIGTVQETQY
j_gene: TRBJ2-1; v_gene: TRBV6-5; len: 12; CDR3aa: ASRETGLGNEQF
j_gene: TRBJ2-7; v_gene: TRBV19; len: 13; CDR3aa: ASSIGTAASYEQY
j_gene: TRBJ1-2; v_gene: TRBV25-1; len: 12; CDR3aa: ASSETGLNYGYT
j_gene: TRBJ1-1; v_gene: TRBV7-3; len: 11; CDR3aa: ASSLNTVTEAF
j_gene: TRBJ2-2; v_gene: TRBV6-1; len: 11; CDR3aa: ASSERDTGELF
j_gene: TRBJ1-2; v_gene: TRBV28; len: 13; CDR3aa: ASRAGPMGLHGYT
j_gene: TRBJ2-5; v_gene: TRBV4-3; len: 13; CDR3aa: ASSHLFRGGETQY
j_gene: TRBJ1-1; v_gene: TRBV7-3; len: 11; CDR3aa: ASSRTGNTEAF
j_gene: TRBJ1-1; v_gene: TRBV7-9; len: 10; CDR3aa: ASSRLDTEAF
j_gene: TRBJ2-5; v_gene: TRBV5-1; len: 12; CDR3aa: ASRAAELQETQY
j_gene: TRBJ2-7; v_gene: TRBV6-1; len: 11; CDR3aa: ASLTGGQYEQY
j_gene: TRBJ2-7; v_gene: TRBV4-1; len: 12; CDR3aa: ASSQDLGLGEQY
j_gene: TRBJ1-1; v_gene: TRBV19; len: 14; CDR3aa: ASRGQHGGLGTEAF
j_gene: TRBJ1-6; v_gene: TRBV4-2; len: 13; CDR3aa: ASSQGQTNNSPLH
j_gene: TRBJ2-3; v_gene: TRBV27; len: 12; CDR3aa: ASSSRRRTDTQY
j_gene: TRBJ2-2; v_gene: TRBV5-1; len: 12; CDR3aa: ASSGGATTGELF
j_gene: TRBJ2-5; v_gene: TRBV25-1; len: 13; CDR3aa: ASSDMDRGGETQY
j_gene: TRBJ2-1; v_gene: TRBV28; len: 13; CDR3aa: ASSSTGISYNEQF
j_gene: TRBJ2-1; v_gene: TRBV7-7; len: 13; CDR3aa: ASSYQGAGYNEQF
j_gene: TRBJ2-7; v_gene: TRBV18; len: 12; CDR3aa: ASSPLGRENEQY
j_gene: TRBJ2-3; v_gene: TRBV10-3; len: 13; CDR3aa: AISGGGLSADTQY
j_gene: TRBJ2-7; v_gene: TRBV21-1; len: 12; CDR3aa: ASVRDRDVWEQY